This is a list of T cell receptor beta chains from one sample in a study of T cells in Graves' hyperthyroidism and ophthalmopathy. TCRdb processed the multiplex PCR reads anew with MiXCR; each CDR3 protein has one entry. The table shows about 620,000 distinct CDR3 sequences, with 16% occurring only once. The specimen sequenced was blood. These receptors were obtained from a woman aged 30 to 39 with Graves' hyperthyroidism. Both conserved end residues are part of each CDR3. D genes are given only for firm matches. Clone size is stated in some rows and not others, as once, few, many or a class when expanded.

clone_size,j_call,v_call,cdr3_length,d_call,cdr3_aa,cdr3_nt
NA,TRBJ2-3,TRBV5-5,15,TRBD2,CASSLGAGLLDTQYF,TGTGCCAGCAGCTTGGGGGCGGGACTATTAGATACGCAGTATTTT
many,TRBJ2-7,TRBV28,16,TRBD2,CAGSTPSGRAWGEQYF,TGTGCCGGCAGTACCCCTAGCGGGAGGGCCTGGGGAGAGCAGTACTTC
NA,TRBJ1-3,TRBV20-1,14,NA,CSASQGSSGNTIYF,TGCAGTGCTAGTCAGGGATCCTCTGGAAACACCATATATTTT
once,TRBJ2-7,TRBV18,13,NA,CTSSPPIPMEQYF,TGTACCAGCTCACCACCGATCCCTATGGAGCAGTACTTC
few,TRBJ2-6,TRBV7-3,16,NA,CASSPGPRAGANVLTF,TGTGCCAGCAGCCCCGGACCCCGGGCTGGGGCCAACGTCCTGACTTTC
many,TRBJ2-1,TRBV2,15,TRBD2,CASSLVAGGRDEQFF,TGTGCCAGCAGCTTAGTAGCGGGAGGCAGGGATGAGCAGTTCTTC
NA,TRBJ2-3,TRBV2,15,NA,CASSHETSSADTQYF,TGTGCCAGCAGCCATGAGACTAGTAGTGCCGATACGCAGTATTTT
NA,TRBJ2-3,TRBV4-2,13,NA,CASSQATRSTQYF,TGTGCCAGCAGCCAAGCAACCCGGAGCACGCAGTATTTT
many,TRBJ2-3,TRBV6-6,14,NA,CASSYQLGADTQYF,TGTGCCAGCAGTTACCAGCTCGGGGCAGATACGCAGTATTTT
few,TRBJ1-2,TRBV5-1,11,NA,CASSLKGGYTF,TGCGCCAGCAGCTTGAAAGGTGGCTACACCTTC
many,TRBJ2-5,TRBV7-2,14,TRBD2,CASSPTGTSETQYF,TGTGCCAGCAGCCCTACCGGGACTAGTGAGACCCAGTACTTC
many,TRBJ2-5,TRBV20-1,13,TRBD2,CSASRGVQETQYF,TGCAGTGCTAGCCGGGGGGTCCAAGAGACCCAGTACTTC
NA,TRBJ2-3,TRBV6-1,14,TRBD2,CASRGLAGADTQYF,TGTGCCAGTAGAGGACTAGCGGGGGCTGATACGCAGTATTTT
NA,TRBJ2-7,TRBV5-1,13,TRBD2,CASSGEGSYEQYF,TGCGCCAGCAGTGGGGAGGGGTCCTACGAGCAGTACTTC
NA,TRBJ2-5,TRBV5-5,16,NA,CASSLLGRGGQETQYF,TGTGCCAGCAGCTTACTCGGGAGAGGGGGACAAGAGACCCAGTACTTC
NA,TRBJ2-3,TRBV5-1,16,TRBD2,CASSLPELAGTDTQYF,TGCGCCAGCAGCTTACCCGAATTAGCGGGGACAGATACGCAGTATTTT
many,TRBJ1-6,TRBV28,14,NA,CASSLGTLNSPLHF,TGTGCCAGCAGTTTAGGGACTCTTAATTCACCCCTCCACTTT
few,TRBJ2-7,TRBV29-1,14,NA,CSVEGLRGAYEQYF,TGCAGCGTTGAGGGTCTACGGGGAGCCTACGAGCAGTACTTC
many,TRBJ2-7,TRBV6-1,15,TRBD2,CASSPLAGYSYEQYF,TGTGCCAGCAGTCCACTAGCGGGATACTCCTACGAGCAGTACTTC
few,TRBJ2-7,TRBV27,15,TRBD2,CASSWASGGSYEQYF,TGTGCCAGCAGTTGGGCTTCGGGGGGCTCCTACGAGCAGTACTTC
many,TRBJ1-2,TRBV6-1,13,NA,CASSSIRPYGYTF,TGTGCCAGCAGCTCTATACGACCCTATGGCTACACCTTC
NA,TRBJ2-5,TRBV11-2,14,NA,CASSLGASSETQYF,TGTGCCAGCAGCTTGGGAGCTAGCAGCGAGACCCAGTACTTC
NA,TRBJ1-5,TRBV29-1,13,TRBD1,CSFGTGRNQPQHF,TGCAGCTTCGGGACAGGGAGAAATCAGCCCCAGCATTTT
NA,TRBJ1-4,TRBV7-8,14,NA,CASSSPGINEKLFF,TGTGCCAGCAGCTCCCCCGGGATTAATGAAAAACTGTTTTTT
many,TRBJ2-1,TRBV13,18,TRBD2,CASSLGAGGVGLANEQFF,TGTGCCAGCAGCTTAGGGGCGGGAGGAGTGGGCCTAGCCAATGAGCAGTTCTTC
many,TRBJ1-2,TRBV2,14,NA,CASEQTGAGYGYTF,TGTGCCAGCGAGCAAACGGGGGCCGGGTATGGCTACACCTTC
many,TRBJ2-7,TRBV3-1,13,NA,CASSQDDRDEQYF,TGTGCCAGCAGCCAAGATGATAGGGACGAGCAGTACTTC
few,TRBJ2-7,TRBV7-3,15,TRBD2,CASSLTREGGHEQYF,TGTGCCAGCAGCTTAACGCGGGAGGGGGGGCACGAGCAGTACTTC
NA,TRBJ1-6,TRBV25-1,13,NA,CASSGYVNSPLHF,TGTGCCAGCAGTGGATATGTTAATTCACCCCTCCACTTT
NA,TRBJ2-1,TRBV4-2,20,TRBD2,CASSQETWTSGPSLYNEQFF,TGTGCCAGCAGCCAAGAAACGTGGACTAGCGGCCCCAGCCTCTACAATGAGCAGTTCTTC
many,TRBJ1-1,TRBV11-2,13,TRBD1,CASSTQGYTEAFF,TGTGCCAGCAGCACACAGGGGTACACTGAAGCTTTCTTT
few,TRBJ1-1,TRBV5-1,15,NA,CASIGSKGGGTEAFF,TGCGCCAGCATAGGTAGTAAAGGAGGTGGCACTGAAGCTTTCTTT
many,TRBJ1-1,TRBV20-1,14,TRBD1,CSATDRQGNTEAFF,TGCAGTGCTACTGATAGACAGGGGAACACTGAAGCTTTCTTT
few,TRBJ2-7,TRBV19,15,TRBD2,CASSWTSGKAYEQYF,TGTGCCAGTAGTTGGACTAGCGGGAAAGCCTACGAGCAGTACTTC
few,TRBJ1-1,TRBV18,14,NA,CASSPPELNTEAFF,TGTGCCAGCTCACCACCAGAGCTAAACACTGAAGCTTTCTTT
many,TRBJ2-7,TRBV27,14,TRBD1,CASSFGTGGNEQYF,TGTGCCAGCAGTTTCGGGACAGGGGGCAACGAGCAGTACTTC
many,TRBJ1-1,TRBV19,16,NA,CASSIRARRHTTEAFF,TGTGCCAGTAGTATCCGGGCGCGAAGGCATACGACTGAAGCTTTCTTT
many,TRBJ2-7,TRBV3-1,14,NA,CASSQVGSLYEQYF,TGTGCCAGCAGCCAAGTTGGTAGTTTGTACGAGCAGTACTTC
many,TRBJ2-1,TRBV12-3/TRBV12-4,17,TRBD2,CASRASGRGSHYNEQFF,TGTGCCAGCAGGGCTAGCGGGAGAGGCTCCCACTACAATGAGCAGTTCTTC
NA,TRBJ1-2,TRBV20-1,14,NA,CSARDGRGAYGYTF,TGCAGTGCTAGAGATGGGAGGGGCGCGTATGGCTACACCTTC
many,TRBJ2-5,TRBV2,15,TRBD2,CASSGRLAGLETQYF,TGTGCCAGCAGCGGGAGGCTAGCGGGATTGGAGACCCAGTACTTC
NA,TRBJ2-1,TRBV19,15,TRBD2,CASRRTSSSYNEQFF,TGTGCCAGTAGAAGGACTAGTAGCTCCTACAATGAGCAGTTCTTC